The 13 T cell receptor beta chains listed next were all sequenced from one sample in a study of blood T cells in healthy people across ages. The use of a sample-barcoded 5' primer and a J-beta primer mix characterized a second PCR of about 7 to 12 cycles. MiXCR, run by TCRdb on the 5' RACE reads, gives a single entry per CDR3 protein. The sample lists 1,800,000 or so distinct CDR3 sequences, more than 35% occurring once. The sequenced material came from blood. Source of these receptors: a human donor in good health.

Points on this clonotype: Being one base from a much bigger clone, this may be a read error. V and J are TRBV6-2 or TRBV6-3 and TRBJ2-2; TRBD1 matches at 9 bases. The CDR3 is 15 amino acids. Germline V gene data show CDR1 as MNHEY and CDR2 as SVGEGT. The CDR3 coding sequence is TGTGCCAGCGACGAGGGACAGGGTGACGCCGGGGAGCGGTTTTTT. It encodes CASDEGQGDAGERFF.

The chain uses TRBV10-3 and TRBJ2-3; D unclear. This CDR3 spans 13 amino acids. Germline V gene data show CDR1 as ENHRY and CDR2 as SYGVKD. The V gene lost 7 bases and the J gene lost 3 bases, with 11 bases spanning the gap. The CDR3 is CAINNGGTDTQYF. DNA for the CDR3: TGTGCCATCAATAACGGTGGAACAGATACGCAGTATTTT.

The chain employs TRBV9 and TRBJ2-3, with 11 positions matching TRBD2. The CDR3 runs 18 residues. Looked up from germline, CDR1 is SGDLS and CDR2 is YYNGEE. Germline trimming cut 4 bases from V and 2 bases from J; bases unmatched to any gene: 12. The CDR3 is CASSLSLTSGAPTDTQYF. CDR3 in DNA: TGTGCCAGCAGCCTCAGTCTGACTAGCGGGGCGCCCACAGATACGCAGTATTTT.

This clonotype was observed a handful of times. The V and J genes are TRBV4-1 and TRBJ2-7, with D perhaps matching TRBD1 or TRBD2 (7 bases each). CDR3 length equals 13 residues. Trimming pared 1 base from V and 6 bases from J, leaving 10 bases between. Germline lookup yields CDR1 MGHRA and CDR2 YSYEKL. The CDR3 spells CASSQGRGGEQYF. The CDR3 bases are TGCGCCAGCAGCCAAGGCAGGGGGGGCGAGCAGTACTTC.

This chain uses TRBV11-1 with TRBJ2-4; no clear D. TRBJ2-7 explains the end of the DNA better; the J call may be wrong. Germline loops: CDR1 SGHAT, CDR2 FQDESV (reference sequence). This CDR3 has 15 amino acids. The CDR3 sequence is CASSLADRTVGEQYF. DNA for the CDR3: TGTGCCAGCAGCTTAGCGGATAGGACCGTAGGCGAGCAGTACTTC.

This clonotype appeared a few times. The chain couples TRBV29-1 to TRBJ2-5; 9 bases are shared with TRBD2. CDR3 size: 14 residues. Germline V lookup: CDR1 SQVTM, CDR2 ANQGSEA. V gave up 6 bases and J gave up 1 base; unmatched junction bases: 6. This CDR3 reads CSVPSGASQETQYF. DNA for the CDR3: TGCAGCGTCCCTAGCGGGGCTAGCCAAGAGACCCAGTACTTC.

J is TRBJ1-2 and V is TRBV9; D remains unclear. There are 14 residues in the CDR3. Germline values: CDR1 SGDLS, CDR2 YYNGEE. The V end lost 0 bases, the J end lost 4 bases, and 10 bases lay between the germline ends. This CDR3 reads CASSVGAVGYGYTF. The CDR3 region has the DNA TGTGCCAGCAGCGTAGGCGCTGTTGGCTATGGCTACACCTTC.

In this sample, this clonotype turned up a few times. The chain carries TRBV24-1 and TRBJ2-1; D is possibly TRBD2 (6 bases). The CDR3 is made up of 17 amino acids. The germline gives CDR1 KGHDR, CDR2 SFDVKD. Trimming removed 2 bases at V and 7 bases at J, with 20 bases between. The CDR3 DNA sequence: TGTGCCACCAGTGATTCCGGGACTGTGGCGGTTCGTAATGAGCAGTTCTTC. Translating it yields CATSDSGTVAVRNEQFF.

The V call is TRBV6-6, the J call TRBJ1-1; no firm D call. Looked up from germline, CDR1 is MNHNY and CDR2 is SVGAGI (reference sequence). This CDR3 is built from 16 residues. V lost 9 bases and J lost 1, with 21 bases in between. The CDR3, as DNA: TGTGCCAGTACCGTTGGACCATGGGCGTCGAACACTGAAGCTTTCTTT. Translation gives CASTVGPWASNTEAFF.

CDR3 residues: CSVDGGPYEQYF. CDR3 coding DNA: TGCAGCGTTGACGGGGGACCCTACGAGCAGTACTTC. The chain has TRBV29-1 and TRBJ2-7, with D tentatively TRBD2 (6 bases). The CDR3 is made up of 12 amino acids. V was pared by 3 bases and J by 2 bases, with 8 bases between. Germline loops: CDR1 SQVTM, CDR2 ANQGSEA.

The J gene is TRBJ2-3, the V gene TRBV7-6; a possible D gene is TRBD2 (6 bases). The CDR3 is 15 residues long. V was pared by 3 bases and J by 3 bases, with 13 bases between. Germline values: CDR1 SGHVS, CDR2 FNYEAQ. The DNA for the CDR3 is TGTGCCAGCAGCTTGGAGACTAGGTGGACAGATACGCAGTATTTT. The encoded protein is CASSLETRWTDTQYF.

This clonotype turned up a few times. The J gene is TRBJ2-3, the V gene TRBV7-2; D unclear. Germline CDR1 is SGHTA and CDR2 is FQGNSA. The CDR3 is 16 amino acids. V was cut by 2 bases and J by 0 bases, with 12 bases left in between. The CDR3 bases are TGTGCCAGCAGCTTATTAAGCCCCGCCAGCACAGATACGCAGTATTTT. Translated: CASSLLSPASTDTQYF.

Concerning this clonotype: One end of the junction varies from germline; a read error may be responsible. CDR3 sequence reads: CASSLHSGAYNEQFF. The CDR3 DNA reads TGCGCCAGCAGCCTTCATTCCGGGGCTTACAACGAGCAGTTCTTC. V and J are TRBV4-3 and TRBJ2-1; TRBD1 or TRBD2 may be the D gene (5 bases each). CDR1 and CDR2 from the germline V gene are LGHNA and YSLEER. The CDR3 is 15 amino acids.